A selection of T cell receptor beta chains follows, all from one sample in a study of control samples from healthy donors and cancer patients. Data came from immunoSEQ multiplex PCR; TCRdb stores just in-frame clones and leaves some out. The data hold under 450,000 clones, with 75% to 95% observed a single time. Sequences were obtained from PBMCs. Source of these receptors: a middle-aged man with head and neck cancer. CDR3s include the opening cysteine and the closing phenylalanine or tryptophan. Each record gives: D gene, clone size, J gene, V gene, CDR3 DNA, CDR3 protein. The D gene is left open where the match is weak. A clone size is listed for some rows: how often the clone was seen (once, few, many), or a class if it is expanded.

D: -
size: -
J: TRBJ1-5
V: TRBV19
DNA: TGTGCCAGTACCCCCACGGGGAGGGGTGACCAGCCCCAGCATTTT
CDR3: CASTPTGRGDQPQHF

D: -
size: -
J: TRBJ1-3
V: TRBV7-3
DNA: TGTGCCAGCAGCCTAAACCCTGGAAACACCATATATTTT
CDR3: CASSLNPGNTIYF

D: -
size: -
J: TRBJ1-1
V: TRBV5-1
DNA: TGCGCCAGCAGCTCAGACGGGAGAGCTTTCTTT
CDR3: CASSSDGRAFF

D: -
size: -
J: TRBJ1-5
V: TRBV2
DNA: TGTGCCAGCAGTGATCCGGATGACAATCAGCCCCAGCATTTT
CDR3: CASSDPDDNQPQHF

D: -
size: -
J: TRBJ1-1
V: TRBV5-1
DNA: TGCGCCAGCGGTGAACAGGGACAGAACACTGAAGCTTTCTTT
CDR3: CASGEQGQNTEAFF

D: -
size: -
J: TRBJ2-7
V: TRBV28
DNA: TGTGCCAGCAGTTTAAACAGCTACGAGCAGTACTTC
CDR3: CASSLNSYEQYF

D: TRBD1
size: -
J: TRBJ2-7
V: TRBV27
DNA: TGTGCCAGCAGGGGACAGGGGGCGTTCCCCTACTACGAGCAGTACTTC
CDR3: CASRGQGAFPYYEQYF

D: -
size: -
J: TRBJ1-2
V: TRBV6-2/TRBV6-3
DNA: TGTGCCAGCAGTTACTCGGACGGCTACTCTAACTATGGCTACACCTTC
CDR3: CASSYSDGYSNYGYTF

D: -
size: few
J: TRBJ2-3
V: TRBV21-1
DNA: TGTGCCAGCAGCAAGGGGGCAGATACGCAGTATTTT
CDR3: CASSKGADTQYF

D: TRBD1
size: few
J: TRBJ2-3
V: TRBV10-3
DNA: TGTGCCATCACTAGGGGACAGCCCACAGATACGCAGTATTTT
CDR3: CAITRGQPTDTQYF

D: TRBD2
size: -
J: TRBJ2-7
V: TRBV19
DNA: TGTGCCAGTAGTCCGAGGGGGACTAGCGGGAGGGAGCTCGAGCAGTACTTC
CDR3: CASSPRGTSGRELEQYF

D: -
size: -
J: TRBJ2-5
V: TRBV7-2
DNA: TGTGCCAGCAGCTTAGCGGGGATCCAAGAGACCCAGTACTTC
CDR3: CASSLAGIQETQYF

D: -
size: -
J: TRBJ2-2
V: TRBV7-8
DNA: TGTGCCAGCAGCTTAGAAGGAAATTTAGCCGGGGAGCTGTTTTTT
CDR3: CASSLEGNLAGELFF

D: TRBD2
size: -
J: TRBJ2-1
V: TRBV7-3
DNA: TGTGCCAGCAGCCAAACCAGCGGGAGTTTTAAGTTCTTC
CDR3: CASSQTSGSFKFF

D: -
size: -
J: TRBJ1-1
V: TRBV2
DNA: TGTGCCAGCAGTTCTAGACAGAGCAGTGAAGCTTTCTTT
CDR3: CASSSRQSSEAFF

D: TRBD2
size: -
J: TRBJ2-3
V: TRBV7-3
DNA: TGTGCCAGCAGCTCGGGGACTAGCGGGAGAACAGATACGCAGTATTTT
CDR3: CASSSGTSGRTDTQYF

D: -
size: -
J: TRBJ1-1
V: TRBV20-1
DNA: TGCAGTGCTCAGACTGGGGCGGTAGCTTTCTTT
CDR3: CSAQTGAVAFF

D: TRBD2
size: -
J: TRBJ2-1
V: TRBV9
DNA: TGTGCCAGCAGCTTCAGCGGGGGGGCCCTCGATGAGCAGTTCTTC
CDR3: CASSFSGGALDEQFF

D: TRBD2
size: -
J: TRBJ2-3
V: TRBV7-3
DNA: TGTGCCAGTCAGAGCGGGATTAGCACAGATACGCAGTATTTT
CDR3: CASQSGISTDTQYF

D: TRBD2
size: once
J: TRBJ2-4
V: TRBV19
DNA: TGTGCCAGTAGTATCGAGGCTAGCGGGGGAAACATTCAGTACTTC
CDR3: CASSIEASGGNIQYF

D: TRBD2
size: few
J: TRBJ2-1
V: TRBV6-2/TRBV6-3
DNA: TGTGCCAGCAGTTACTCGAATTCGGGACTAGCGTCCCTCCTCGGCGATGAGCAGTTCTTC
CDR3: CASSYSNSGLASLLGDEQFF

D: -
size: once
J: TRBJ1-5
V: TRBV28
DNA: TGTGCCAGCAGTCCAAAGGGACGGAATCAGCCCCAGCATTTT
CDR3: CASSPKGRNQPQHF

D: TRBD2
size: -
J: TRBJ2-5
V: TRBV6-4
DNA: TGTGCCAGCAGTGATACGGGATTAGCGGGAGAAAAAGAGACCCAGTACTTC
CDR3: CASSDTGLAGEKETQYF

D: -
size: -
J: TRBJ2-5
V: TRBV30
DNA: TGTGCCTGGAGTGCCATCCAAGAGACCCAGTACTTC
CDR3: CAWSAIQETQYF

D: TRBD1
size: once
J: TRBJ1-2
V: TRBV7-9
DNA: TGTGCCAGCAGCTTATTTCTGGGACAGGCATTCTATGGCTACACCTTC
CDR3: CASSLFLGQAFYGYTF

D: -
size: once
J: TRBJ2-3
V: TRBV27
DNA: TGTGCCAGCAGTTCCGGAGGGGGAAGCACAGATACGCAGTATTTT
CDR3: CASSSGGGSTDTQYF

D: -
size: -
J: TRBJ2-1
V: TRBV7-2
DNA: TGTGCCAGCAGCTTAGCCCCTTCAAGCGAGCAGTTCTTC
CDR3: CASSLAPSSEQFF

D: -
size: -
J: TRBJ1-2
V: TRBV27
DNA: TGTGCCAGCGGGTCTTTCGGGCGGGGCTACACCTTC
CDR3: CASGSFGRGYTF

D: -
size: -
J: TRBJ2-2
V: TRBV4-1
DNA: TGCGCCAGCAGCCAAGAGTTCCGTGGAACCTATCACGCGAACACCGGGGAGCTGTTTTTT
CDR3: CASSQEFRGTYHANTGELFF

D: -
size: -
J: TRBJ2-7
V: TRBV11-2
DNA: TGTGCCAGCAGCTATCTGGGGGACTACGAGCAGTACTTC
CDR3: CASSYLGDYEQYF

D: -
size: -
J: TRBJ1-2
V: TRBV4-1
DNA: TGCGCCAGCAGCCAAGACGGGTCAGGGAACTATGGCTACACCTTC
CDR3: CASSQDGSGNYGYTF

D: -
size: -
J: TRBJ2-7
V: TRBV27
DNA: TGTGCCAGCAGTTCCTTGCGGGGTGGCTTCTACGAGCAGTACTTC
CDR3: CASSSLRGGFYEQYF

D: TRBD1
size: -
J: TRBJ1-5
V: TRBV4-1
DNA: TGCGCCAGCAGCCCGGGACAGAAGGATCAGCCCCAGCATTTT
CDR3: CASSPGQKDQPQHF

D: TRBD1
size: once
J: TRBJ1-4
V: TRBV28
DNA: TGTGCCAGCAGTCCGGGACAGGAGAATGAAAAACTGTTTTTT
CDR3: CASSPGQENEKLFF

D: -
size: once
J: TRBJ2-7
V: TRBV7-8
DNA: TGTGCCAGCAGCTTATTCCCCCTAGGGACGGTGAGCTCCTACGAGCAGTACTTC
CDR3: CASSLFPLGTVSSYEQYF

D: TRBD1
size: -
J: TRBJ2-3
V: TRBV2
DNA: TGTGCCAGCAGAAGCGGACAGGGGAACACAGATACGCAGTATTTT
CDR3: CASRSGQGNTDTQYF

D: -
size: -
J: TRBJ1-1
V: TRBV27
DNA: TGTGCCAGCAGTTTGTGGGGCGTCGGCACTGAAGCTTTCTTT
CDR3: CASSLWGVGTEAFF

D: TRBD1
size: -
J: TRBJ2-7
V: TRBV9
DNA: TGTGCCAGCAGCGAAAGATCAGGGACAGACTCCTACGAGCAGTACTTC
CDR3: CASSERSGTDSYEQYF

D: TRBD2
size: few
J: TRBJ2-4
V: TRBV11-2
DNA: TGTGCCAGCAGTCTCGTGGGGGGGTCGGCAGCCAAAAACATTCAGTACTTC
CDR3: CASSLVGGSAAKNIQYF

D: TRBD1
size: -
J: TRBJ2-7
V: TRBV29-1
DNA: TGCAGCGTTCGAACAGGGGGATCCTACGAGCAGTACTTC
CDR3: CSVRTGGSYEQYF

D: -
size: -
J: TRBJ1-6
V: TRBV27
DNA: TGTGCCAGCAGTTTATTCCCAGGAGTTAATTCACCCCTCCACTTT
CDR3: CASSLFPGVNSPLHF

D: -
size: -
J: TRBJ2-1
V: TRBV11-2
DNA: TGTGCCAGCAGCGTCCGGATGGGCAATGAGCAGTTCTTC
CDR3: CASSVRMGNEQFF

D: -
size: -
J: TRBJ1-1
V: TRBV7-2
DNA: TGTGCCAGCAGCTTAGAAACCGGGGAGAACACTGAAGCTTTCTTT
CDR3: CASSLETGENTEAFF

D: TRBD1
size: -
J: TRBJ1-1
V: TRBV5-1
DNA: TGCGCCAGCAGCTTAGGGTACAGGGGTGGGACTGAAGCTTTCTTT
CDR3: CASSLGYRGGTEAFF

D: -
size: -
J: TRBJ1-6
V: TRBV6-2/TRBV6-3
DNA: TGTGCCAGCAGTTCAAGGAGGGGTGTGCCTGCCAGGGATGGTTCACCCCTCCACTTT
CDR3: CASSSRRGVPARDGSPLHF

D: -
size: -
J: TRBJ1-4
V: TRBV5-1
DNA: TGCGCCAGCACCCCGGGTCTGGCTGATGAAAAACTGTTTTTT
CDR3: CASTPGLADEKLFF

D: -
size: -
J: TRBJ2-2
V: TRBV27
DNA: TGTGCCAGCAGTTCACAGGGAGCCGGGGAGCTGTTTTTT
CDR3: CASSSQGAGELFF

D: TRBD1
size: -
J: TRBJ1-6
V: TRBV4-1
DNA: TGCGCCAGCAGCCAAGATCTGACAGGGGTCAATTCACCCCTCCACTTT
CDR3: CASSQDLTGVNSPLHF

D: -
size: -
J: TRBJ2-7
V: TRBV29-1
DNA: TGCAGCGTCGAAGGGGGGGGCGAGCAGTACTTC
CDR3: CSVEGGGEQYF

D: -
size: -
J: TRBJ1-3
V: TRBV4-1
DNA: TGCGCCAGCAGCCAGGGGGGACAACGAAGCTCTGGAAACACCATATATTTT
CDR3: CASSQGGQRSSGNTIYF

D: -
size: -
J: TRBJ1-2
V: TRBV30
DNA: TGTGCCTGGAGTGATACAGGGACCTTCTATGGCTACACCTTC
CDR3: CAWSDTGTFYGYTF

D: TRBD1
size: -
J: TRBJ1-5
V: TRBV7-2
DNA: TGTGCCAGCAGCTTAGGTGGGACAGCCAATCAGCCCCAGCATTTT
CDR3: CASSLGGTANQPQHF